This TCR beta chain was sequenced in a study of control samples from healthy donors and cancer patients. Measured with immunoSEQ multiplex PCR; TCRdb has only the in-frame clones, and not every one. The sample has about 150,000 clones; about 91% are singletons. CDR1 and CDR2 from the germline V gene are MGHRA and YSYEKL. Germline trimming cut 5 bases from V and 4 bases from J; bases unmatched to any gene: 13. The CDR3 is made up of 16 amino acids. The TCR sequence derives from a woman in her forties in good health. The sequenced material came from blood. The chain couples TRBV4-1 to TRBJ1-1; 7 nucleotides align to TRBD1. The CDR3 sequence: CASSGQEQGLRTEAFF. CDR3 nucleotide sequence: TGCGCCAGCAGCGGACAGGAACAGGGACTTCGCACTGAAGCTTTCTTT.